A selection of T cell receptor beta chains follows, all from one sample in a study of cytomegalovirus exposure and HLA in healthy donors. Sequencing used immunoSEQ multiplex PCR; TCRdb keeps in-frame clones, though not all of them. The table shows over 95,000 clones, with about 80% occurring only once. Sequenced: PBMCs. These receptors were collected from a human donor in good health. Both conserved end residues are trimmed from each CDR3. D genes are given only for firm matches. A clone size is listed for some rows: how often the clone was seen (once, few, many), or a class if it is expanded.

v_call: TRBV27; d_call: TRBD1; clone_size: .; cdr3_aa: ASSKLDRGRGNTEAF
v_call: TRBV9; d_call: .; clone_size: once; cdr3_aa: ASSPFHSGDTQY
v_call: TRBV5-4; d_call: TRBD2; clone_size: .; cdr3_aa: ASSLDLSGGIDTQY
v_call: TRBV7-8; d_call: TRBD1; clone_size: .; cdr3_aa: ASSARRDRVSEQY
v_call: TRBV27; d_call: TRBD2; clone_size: .; cdr3_aa: ASSLLAGGDEQF
v_call: TRBV28; d_call: TRBD1; clone_size: .; cdr3_aa: ASSKWTGYDEQF
v_call: TRBV11-2; d_call: TRBD1; clone_size: few; cdr3_aa: ASSLEGTGGLKLF
v_call: TRBV4-1; d_call: TRBD2; clone_size: .; cdr3_aa: ASSQESLRTSGRTNTGELF
v_call: TRBV7-2; d_call: TRBD1; clone_size: once; cdr3_aa: ASSPLGDRLRADTQY
v_call: TRBV19; d_call: .; clone_size: once; cdr3_aa: ASSGRPGNSNQPQH
v_call: TRBV29-1; d_call: TRBD2; clone_size: .; cdr3_aa: SSGGRQDTQY
v_call: TRBV6-6; d_call: .; clone_size: .; cdr3_aa: ATVPQGGHEQY
v_call: TRBV5-6; d_call: .; clone_size: .; cdr3_aa: ASSLAAGINQPQH
v_call: TRBV2; d_call: TRBD2; clone_size: .; cdr3_aa: ASRSLAGLLVGELF
v_call: TRBV6-5; d_call: TRBD2; clone_size: .; cdr3_aa: ASRSAGEGADTQY
v_call: TRBV30; d_call: TRBD2; clone_size: .; cdr3_aa: AWGLAGGVTDTQY
v_call: TRBV6-5; d_call: TRBD1; clone_size: .; cdr3_aa: ASSYSRDSVGRELF
v_call: TRBV27; d_call: TRBD2; clone_size: .; cdr3_aa: ASSLSSSGTDTQY
v_call: TRBV4-2; d_call: .; clone_size: .; cdr3_aa: ASSHETGNTGELF
v_call: TRBV29-1; d_call: TRBD1; clone_size: .; cdr3_aa: SVDAGTGYFGEQY
v_call: TRBV18; d_call: TRBD1; clone_size: .; cdr3_aa: ASSPLPLNRGRGNNEQF
v_call: TRBV30; d_call: .; clone_size: medium-sized; cdr3_aa: AWSLAGRTF
v_call: TRBV6-6; d_call: TRBD1; clone_size: .; cdr3_aa: ASSYPGTGSYEQY
v_call: TRBV28; d_call: TRBD2; clone_size: .; cdr3_aa: ASSLTGTSGSYEQF
v_call: TRBV18; d_call: .; clone_size: .; cdr3_aa: ASSPQGIGYGYT
v_call: TRBV5-1; d_call: .; clone_size: once; cdr3_aa: ASSLDGELRGGELF
v_call: TRBV2; d_call: .; clone_size: .; cdr3_aa: ASSAQEGRHTEAF
v_call: TRBV7-2; d_call: .; clone_size: .; cdr3_aa: ASSLGGSGRYNTEAF
v_call: TRBV2; d_call: .; clone_size: few; cdr3_aa: ASSESGGGRGGYNEQF
v_call: TRBV5-6; d_call: .; clone_size: .; cdr3_aa: ASSLWWESENEQF
v_call: TRBV25-1; d_call: .; clone_size: .; cdr3_aa: ASRGGAANTEAF
v_call: TRBV19; d_call: TRBD2; clone_size: .; cdr3_aa: ASSAGLAAYEQY
v_call: TRBV10-2; d_call: .; clone_size: once; cdr3_aa: ASSVGGSNQPQH
v_call: TRBV5-1; d_call: .; clone_size: .; cdr3_aa: ASSLEGNGETQY
v_call: TRBV27; d_call: .; clone_size: .; cdr3_aa: ASMRGLEAF
v_call: TRBV5-1; d_call: TRBD1; clone_size: .; cdr3_aa: ASSLAGGSDTQY
v_call: TRBV29-1; d_call: TRBD2; clone_size: .; cdr3_aa: SVKNGLAGGPTEQF
v_call: TRBV5-1; d_call: TRBD2; clone_size: .; cdr3_aa: ASSLALAGPDTQY
v_call: TRBV29-1; d_call: .; clone_size: .; cdr3_aa: SVALAKNIQY
v_call: TRBV4-1; d_call: .; clone_size: .; cdr3_aa: ASSRRDSAGDTQY
v_call: TRBV6-1; d_call: .; clone_size: once; cdr3_aa: ASSEDPATYGYT
v_call: TRBV18; d_call: .; clone_size: few; cdr3_aa: ASSPRQGKETQY
v_call: TRBV4-1; d_call: .; clone_size: .; cdr3_aa: ASSQEGGGFGQPQH
v_call: TRBV5-4; d_call: .; clone_size: .; cdr3_aa: ASSQDYPGSDGYT
v_call: TRBV6-7; d_call: TRBD1; clone_size: .; cdr3_aa: ASNGTGPYGYT
v_call: TRBV27; d_call: TRBD2; clone_size: .; cdr3_aa: ASSFLLTSGRTEQY
v_call: TRBV5-1; d_call: .; clone_size: .; cdr3_aa: ASSHTSPNTGELF
v_call: TRBV7-2; d_call: TRBD2; clone_size: .; cdr3_aa: ASSWDPGGGNTQY
v_call: TRBV9; d_call: .; clone_size: .; cdr3_aa: ASSVGALGQLYEQY
v_call: TRBV7-2; d_call: .; clone_size: .; cdr3_aa: ASSLGTEYNEQF